These T cell receptor beta chains were read from a single sample in a study of T cells in Graves' hyperthyroidism and ophthalmopathy. MiXCR, applied by TCRdb to the multiplex PCR reads, yields one record per CDR3 protein. Of 500,000 to 600,000 distinct CDR3 sequences listed, just over 45% were seen once; the top ten hold approximately 7.5%. Sequencing was done on a sample of peripheral blood or thyroid tissue (not recorded which). Every receptor here comes from a young woman with Graves' hyperthyroidism. Each CDR3 is given with its conserved first and last residue. The order of the fields is V gene, clone size, J gene, D gene, CDR3 DNA, CDR3 protein. The D gene is left open where the match is weak. Size values are once, few and many counts, or a class for expanded clones, and some rows have none.

TRBV2,.,TRBJ2-7,TRBD2,TGTGCCAGCAGGCAAACCCTAGCGGGTATGCCTGTCGAGCAGTACTTC,CASRQTLAGMPVEQYF
TRBV24-1,.,TRBJ1-4,.,TGTGCCACCAGTATCAGGTCAGGGAAGGAGGAAAAACTGTTTTTT,CATSIRSGKEEKLFF
TRBV2,.,TRBJ1-1,TRBD1,TGTGCCAGCAGGACCGGACAGGGGACTGAAGCTTTCTTT,CASRTGQGTEAFF
TRBV6-5,many,TRBJ2-7,TRBD2,TGTGCCAGCAGACTCGGGACTAGCGGTCGGTACGAGCAGTACTTC,CASRLGTSGRYEQYF
TRBV11-2,.,TRBJ2-7,.,TGTGCCAGCAGCTTAGACTCAAGATCCGAGCAGTACTTC,CASSLDSRSEQYF
TRBV6-2/TRBV6-3,many,TRBJ2-5,.,TGTGCCAGCAGTTACGGGGGGATGGAAGAGACCCAGTACTTC,CASSYGGMEETQYF
TRBV20-1,few,TRBJ2-6,.,TGCAGCGGAAGTTCCTCTGGGGCCAACGTCCTGACTTTC,CSGSSSGANVLTF
TRBV12-3/TRBV12-4,many,TRBJ1-4,.,TGTGCCAGCAGTTCGGGGGAAAAACTGTTTTTT,CASSSGEKLFF
TRBV29-1,.,TRBJ1-4,TRBD1,TGCAGTATTGGAGACCAGCTACAGGGGAGTAATGAAAAACTGTTTTTT,CSIGDQLQGSNEKLFF
TRBV20-1,.,TRBJ1-1,.,TGCAGTGCTAGACAGGGGTACGAACTCGAAGCTTTCTTT,CSARQGYELEAFF
TRBV4-1,many,TRBJ2-5,.,TGTGCCAGCAGCTTAGGCGGGACCCAGTACTTC,CASSLGGTQYF
TRBV12-3/TRBV12-4,.,TRBJ1-4,TRBD1,TGTGCCAGCAGTGCTGAGGGACAGGTCAATGAAAAACTGTTTTTT,CASSAEGQVNEKLFF
TRBV7-3,.,TRBJ1-2,TRBD1,TGTGCCAGCAGTCGGGGGCCGGGACAGGGCCAATGGGACTATGGCTACACCTTC,CASSRGPGQGQWDYGYTF
TRBV25-1,.,TRBJ1-6,TRBD1,TGTGCCAACACCACAGGGGGCATGAATTCACCCCTCCACTTT,CANTTGGMNSPLHF
TRBV19,.,TRBJ1-2,TRBD1,TGTGCCATCCTAGACAGGGGCTATGGCTACACCTTC,CAILDRGYGYTF
TRBV7-2,many,TRBJ2-7,TRBD2,TGTGCCAGCAGCTTACCTAGCGGGAGGTACGAGCAGTACTTC,CASSLPSGRYEQYF